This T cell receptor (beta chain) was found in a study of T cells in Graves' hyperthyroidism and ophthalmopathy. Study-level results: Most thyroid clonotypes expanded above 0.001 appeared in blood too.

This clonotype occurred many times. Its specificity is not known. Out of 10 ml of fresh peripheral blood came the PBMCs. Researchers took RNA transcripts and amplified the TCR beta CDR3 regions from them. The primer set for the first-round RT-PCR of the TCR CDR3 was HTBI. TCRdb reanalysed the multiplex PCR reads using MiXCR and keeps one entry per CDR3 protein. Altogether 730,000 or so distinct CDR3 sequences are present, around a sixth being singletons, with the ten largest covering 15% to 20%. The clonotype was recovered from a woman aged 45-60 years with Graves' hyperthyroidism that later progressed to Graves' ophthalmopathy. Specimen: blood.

DNA for the CDR3: TGTGCCAGCAGCTTAGATCCACTAGCGGGGTCCAATGAGCAGTTCTTC. Its protein is CASSLDPLAGSNEQFF. J is TRBJ2-1 and V is TRBV11-3; 10 nucleotides match TRBD2. CDR1 SGHNT and CDR2 YENEEA come from the germline V gene. J was trimmed by 6 bases and V by 0 bases; bases with no gene match: 5. There are 16 residues in the CDR3.